This T cell receptor (beta chain) came from a study of blood T cell repertoires in COVID-19. The ends were cut back, 1 base at V and 1 base at J, with 9 bases in the middle. CDR1 is LNHNV, CDR2 YYDKDF, per germline (reference sequence). The CDR3 is 15 residues long. Data came from immunoSEQ multiplex PCR; TCRdb stores just in-frame clones and leaves some out. The sample shows some 200,000 clones, roughly 88% of them seen only once. The rearrangement uses TRBV15 and TRBJ2-3, with a possible D match to TRBD2 (6 bases). Sequenced input: peripheral blood. The receptor comes from a human donor in a cohort sampled during active COVID-19. This chain's CDR3 is CATSRGGGGTDTQYF. CDR3 in DNA: TGTGCCACCAGCAGAGGTGGAGGGGGCACAGATACGCAGTATTTT.